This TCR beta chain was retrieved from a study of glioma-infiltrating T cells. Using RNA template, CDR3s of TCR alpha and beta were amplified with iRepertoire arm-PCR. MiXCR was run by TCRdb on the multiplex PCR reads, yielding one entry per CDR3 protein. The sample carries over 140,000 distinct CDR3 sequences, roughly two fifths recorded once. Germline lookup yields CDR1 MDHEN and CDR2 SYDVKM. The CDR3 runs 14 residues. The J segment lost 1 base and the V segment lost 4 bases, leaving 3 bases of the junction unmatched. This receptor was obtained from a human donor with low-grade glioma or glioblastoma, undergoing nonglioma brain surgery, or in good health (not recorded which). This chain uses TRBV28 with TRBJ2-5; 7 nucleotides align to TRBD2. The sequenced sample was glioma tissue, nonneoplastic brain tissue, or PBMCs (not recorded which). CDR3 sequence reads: CASSSSGTQETQYF. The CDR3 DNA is TGTGCCAGCAGTTCGAGCGGGACCCAAGAGACCCAGTACTTC.